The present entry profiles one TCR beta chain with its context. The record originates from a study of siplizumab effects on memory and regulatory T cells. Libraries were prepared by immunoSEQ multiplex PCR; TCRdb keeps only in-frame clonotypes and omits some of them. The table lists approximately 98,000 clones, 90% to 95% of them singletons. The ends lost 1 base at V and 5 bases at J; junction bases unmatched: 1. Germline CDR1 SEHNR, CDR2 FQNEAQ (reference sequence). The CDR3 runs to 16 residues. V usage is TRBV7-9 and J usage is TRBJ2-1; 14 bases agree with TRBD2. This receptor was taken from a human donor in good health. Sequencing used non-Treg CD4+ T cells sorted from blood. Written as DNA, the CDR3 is TGTGCCAGCAGCTTAGGGGGACTAGCGGGAGACAATGAGCAGTTCTTC. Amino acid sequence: CASSLGGLAGDNEQFF.